The clone carrying this T cell receptor (beta chain) was detected only a few times. Its antigen is as yet unknown. The CDR3 has 13 amino acids. Trimming removed 1 base at V and 5 bases at J, with 12 bases between. Germline lookup yields CDR1 GTSNPN and CDR2 SVGIG (reference sequence). This sample is part of a study of cytomegalovirus exposure and HLA in healthy donors. Findings and caveats of the study: It was fewer than 200 TCR beta chains that were listed as cytomegalovirus-associated. With further analysis later on, most CMV-associated TCR beta chains appeared HLA-restricted. Roughly even sequencing depth across donors was the assumption behind the presence/absence analyses.

PCR employed 60 Vbeta and 13 Jbeta primers. The repertoire was sequenced with immunoSEQ multiplex PCR; TCRdb's copy has only in-frame clones and lacks some. This sample carries 100,000 to 120,000 clones, under 85% of them seen once, and the ten largest clones take roughly 1.2%. The receptor's source is a man younger than 40 in good health and CMV-seronegative. Sequences were obtained from PBMCs. This chain connects TRBV30 to TRBJ2-7, with no clear D. The CDR3 sequence is CAWSDSIGNEQYF. The DNA of the CDR3 is TGTGCCTGGAGTGACAGTATTGGCAACGAGCAGTACTTC.